This TCR beta chain was documented in a study of blood T cell repertoires in COVID-19. Whole-study context: There were acute and convalescent COVID-19 samples, and they came from the United States, Italy and Spain. The analysed material was cDNA or gDNA that came from T cells, B-cell-depleted T cells, or PBMCs.

Per the original data handling: Using reference gene primer amplification, nucleated cell counts were estimated. The repertoire was sequenced with immunoSEQ multiplex PCR; TCRdb's copy has only in-frame clones and lacks some. That table furnishes V, J and clone size, whereas the DNA furnished D and trimming. The profile shows around 250,000 clones, around 84% of them singletons. After removal of 4 bases from V and 7 bases from J, the junction contained 7 bases not matched to a gene. The germline CDR1 and CDR2 sequences are SEHNR and FQNEAQ (reference sequence). The CDR3 is 14 residues long. All enrollees were roughly 18 to 100 years old and from around 25 US areas.

V is TRBV7-9 and J is TRBJ1-3; TRBD1 matches at 7 bases. The specimen was PBMCs or T cells enriched from blood (not recorded which). The clonotype originates from a woman between 50 and 59 years old who had recovered from COVID-19. For the CDR3, the DNA is TGTGCCAGCAGCTGGGGACAGAACAGCAACACCATATATTTT. Its protein is CASSWGQNSNTIYF.